This TCR beta chain was retrieved from a study of shared T cell receptors in the human thymus. The germline V gene encodes CDR1 MRHNA and CDR2 SNTAGT. The V gene lost 2 bases and the J gene lost 7 bases, with 28 bases spanning the gap. This CDR3 contains 19 residues. The method was immunoSEQ multiplex PCR; TCRdb's version includes in-frame clones alone and lacks a portion of them. Of 550,000 to 800,000 clones in the sample, 80% to 90% were seen once. The sample was also reused in another study, on human thymus T cells.

This TCR was sampled from a girl under two years old with a congenital heart defect. The sequenced material came from thymocytes. V usage is TRBV6-4 and J usage is TRBJ2-3; D may be TRBD1 (6 bases). For the CDR3, the DNA is TGTGCCAGCAGTGACACCCGGAAGGGGGTTCAACTTGGTTTGAATACGCAGTATTTT. This encodes CASSDTRKGVQLGLNTQYF.